These 10 T cell receptor beta chains came from one sample sequenced in a study of blood T cell repertoires in COVID-19. Profiling relied on immunoSEQ multiplex PCR, and the TCRdb table lists in-frame clones only, not all of them. Among about 220,000 clones, 88% were seen once, and the ten largest hold just over 2.5%. Sequences were obtained from PBMCs or T cells enriched from blood (not recorded which). The origin of the receptors is a woman aged 25-40 years who had recovered from COVID-19.

The chain links TRBV7-2 to TRBJ1-5; 7 positions match TRBD1. The CDR3 covers 15 residues. With 1 base clipped from V and 3 bases from J, the junction kept 3 bases outside the gene matches. Looked up from germline, CDR1 is SGHTA and CDR2 is FQGNSA. CDR3 sequence (DNA): TGTGCCAGCAGCTTAGAGACAGGGCTCAATCAGCCCCAGCATTTT. Residues: CASSLETGLNQPQHF.

The genes are TRBV5-1 and TRBJ2-7, with 8 bases fitting TRBD1. CDR3 size: 15 residues. J was trimmed by 2 bases and V by 4 bases; bases with no gene match: 8. Looked up from germline, CDR1 is SGHRS and CDR2 is YFSETQ. The CDR3 DNA reads TGCGCCAGCAGCCTCCGACAGGGGAGTACCTACGAGCAGTACTTC. It translates to CASSLRQGSTYEQYF. The whole variable domain, remainder taken from reference TRBV5-1 and TRBJ2-7, is KAGVTQTPRYLIKTRGQQVTLSCSPISGHRSVSWYQQTPGQGLQFLFEYFSETQRNKGNFPGRFSGRQFSNSRSEMNVSTLELGDSALYLCASSLRQGSTYEQYFGPGTRLTVT.

This clone was detected ten times or more. This chain links TRBV12-5 with TRBJ2-2; 12 bases line up with TRBD1. This CDR3 has 17 residues. The J segment lost 8 bases and the V segment lost 4 bases, leaving 11 bases of the junction unmatched. Germline assignment: CDR1 LGHNT and CDR2 FRNRAP. The CDR3 region has the DNA TGTGCTAGTGGTTCAACACCGGGACAGGGGGCCTCTGGGGAGCTGTTTTTT. This sequence encodes CASGSTPGQGASGELFF.

The rearrangement links TRBV7-2 to TRBJ1-1; no clear D gene. Germline V gene data show CDR1 as SGHTA and CDR2 as FQGNSA. CDR3 length equals 13 residues. Trimming stripped 2 bases from V and 7 bases from J, with 11 bases between. Written as DNA, the CDR3 is TGTGCCAGCAGCTTATATGGGCGGGGTGAAGCTTTCTTT. Amino acid sequence: CASSLYGRGEAFF.

The chain has TRBV6-5 and TRBJ2-1, with D unresolved. The CDR3 is 13 residues long. In germline, CDR1 is MNHEY, CDR2 SVGAGI. V was shortened by 5 bases and J by 6 bases, with 11 bases between the two germline ends. In nucleotides, the CDR3 is TGTGCCAGCAGTCCTACCCCAGGCAATGAGCAGTTCTTC. Translation gives CASSPTPGNEQFF.

CDR3 region: CASSISRDYNSPLHF. The CDR3 bases are TGTGCCAGTAGTATATCCAGGGACTATAATTCACCCCTCCACTTT. The chain combines TRBV19 with TRBJ1-6, with D perhaps TRBD1 (5 bases). V lost 2 bases to trimming and J lost 3 bases, with 8 bases between them. CDR1 and CDR2 (germline): LNHDA, SQIVND (reference sequence). This CDR3 comprises 15 residues.

A remark on this clone: One end of the junction fails to match germline, which may point to a read error. V gene TRBV6-5 combines with J gene TRBJ1-1, with D possibly being TRBD1 (5 bases). The CDR3 extends over 14 amino acids. Germline CDR1 MNHEY, CDR2 SVGAGI. The CDR3 coding sequence is TGTGCCAGCAGTTCCACTCCCTCAGGGACTGGAGCTTTCTTT. Its protein product is CASSSTPSGTGAFF.

The chain joins TRBV14 to TRBJ1-4, with TRBD1 matching over 12 bases. The trim removed 4 bases at V and 6 bases at J, leaving 6 bases unmatched. The length of the CDR3 is 16 residues. Per germline, CDR1 SGHDN and CDR2 FVKESK. The CDR3 protein is CASSLGTGGLYEKLFF. CDR3 bases: TGTGCCAGCAGCCTTGGGACAGGGGGCCTGTATGAAAAACTGTTTTTT.

J is TRBJ2-1 and V is TRBV5-6; D is perhaps TRBD2 (6 bases). Trimming cost V 4 bases and J 5 bases, with 22 bases left between them. The CDR3 has 17 amino acids. CDR1 and CDR2 (germline): SGHDT, YYEEEE. CDR3 DNA sequence: TGTGCCAGCAGCCCCAGTGCGGGGTGGAGTTCCCACAATGAGCAGTTCTTC. Encoded protein: CASSPSAGWSSHNEQFF.

In DNA form, the CDR3 reads TGTGCCAGTAGTGACAGTAGCTATGGCTACACCTTC. It codes for CASSDSSYGYTF. The chain is built from TRBV19 and TRBJ1-2, with D maybe TRBD1 (5 bases). Trimming took 5 bases from V and 4 from J, leaving 8 bases between them. This CDR3 has 12 amino acids. Germline assignment: CDR1 LNHDA and CDR2 SQIVND (reference sequence).